This T cell receptor beta chain came from a study of blood T cell repertoires in COVID-19. Study background: PBMCs, B-cell-depleted T cells, or T cells were the source of the cDNA or gDNA that made up the material.

The CDR3 totals 13 residues. V lost 4 bases to trimming and J lost 5 bases, with 9 bases between them. The germline CDR1 and CDR2 sequences are MRHNA and SNTAGT. This clone was counted once. Authors' processing steps: From reference gene primer amplification, estimates of nucleated cell counts were derived. Method: immunoSEQ multiplex PCR; TCRdb's copy keeps in-frame clones and lacks some. The DNA was the basis for D and trimming; V, J and clone size are from that table. The sample consists of more than 50,000 clones, approximately 90% of them appearing once. The receptor was derived from a human donor with active COVID-19. The donor label of this sample is uncertain. The sequenced material came from peripheral blood. V usage is TRBV6-4 and J usage is TRBJ2-1; D perhaps matches TRBD1 (6 bases). The CDR3 spells CASSADRHNEQFF. The CDR3, as DNA: TGTGCCAGCAGTGCGGACAGACACAATGAGCAGTTCTTC.